The source of this T cell receptor beta chain is a study of early T cells in non-severe SARS-CoV-2 infection. As for the study in general: Sequencing input comprised bulk RNA from unsorted whole blood; chain pairing was not available.

The CDR3 is made up of 9 amino acids. Germline-derived CDR1 and CDR2 are DFQATT and SNEGSKA (reference sequence). This clonotype showed up just a few times. At one end, the junction sequence differs from germline, possibly due to a read error. Via MiXCR, TCRdb re-called the 5' RACE reads, giving one row per CDR3 protein. The repertoire holds about 70,000 distinct CDR3 sequences, with roughly 12% as singletons. The receptor's source is an adult who was a healthcare worker with PCR-confirmed SARS-CoV-2 infection or an uninfected control (not recorded which). The donor label of this sample is uncertain. The sequences come from whole blood, collected at baseline. The V call is TRBV20-1, the J call TRBJ2-7; D tentatively fits TRBD1 or TRBD2 (5 bases each). The chain's CDR3 is CSADPGANF. The CDR3 region has the DNA TGCAGTGCTGACCCCGGGGCCAACTTC.